Here is one TCR beta chain with its context. Residents of about two dozen US areas, aged roughly 18 to 89 years, made up the participants. Methods used by the authors: How many nucleated cells were present was estimated from reference gene primer amplification. Sequencing was performed with immunoSEQ multiplex PCR; in TCRdb, only in-frame clones are kept and a portion is missing. The V and J calls and clone size were taken over from that table, and D and trimming were inferred from the DNA. This sample has hundreds of thousands of clones, with around 81% found just once. Germline V gene sequence: CDR1 SGHVS, CDR2 FNYEAQ. The V and J ends lost 5 bases and 4 bases, in that order; junction bases with no gene match: 3. The length of the CDR3 is 14 residues. The sample originates from a study of blood T cell repertoires in COVID-19. As for the study in general: PBMCs, B-cell-depleted T cells, or T cells were the source of the cDNA or gDNA that made up the material.

Material for sequencing was PBMCs or T cells enriched from blood (not recorded which). The TCR originated in a man between 25 and 39 years old with acute COVID-19. The genes are TRBV7-6 and TRBJ1-5, with 9 bases matching TRBD1. The CDR3 spells CASSPDRGNQPQHF. CDR3 DNA: TGTGCCAGCAGCCCGGACAGGGGAAATCAGCCCCAGCATTTT. Supplemented by reference TRBV7-6 and TRBJ1-5, the full variable domain reads GAGVSQSPRYKVTKRGQDVALRCDPISGHVSLYWYRQALGQGPEFLTYFNYEAQQDKSGLPNDRFSAERPEGSISTLTIQRTEQRDSAMYRCASSPDRGNQPQHFGDGTRLSIL.